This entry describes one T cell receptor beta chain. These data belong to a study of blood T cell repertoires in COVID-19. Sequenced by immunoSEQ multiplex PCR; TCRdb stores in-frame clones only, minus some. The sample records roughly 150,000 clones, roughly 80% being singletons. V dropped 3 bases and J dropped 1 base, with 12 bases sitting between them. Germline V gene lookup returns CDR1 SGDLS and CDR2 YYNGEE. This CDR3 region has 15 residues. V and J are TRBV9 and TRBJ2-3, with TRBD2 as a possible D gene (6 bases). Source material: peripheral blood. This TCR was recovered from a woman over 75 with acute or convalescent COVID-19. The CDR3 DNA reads TGTGCCAGCAGCGAGCGGGCTAGCGGCACAGATACGCAGTATTTT. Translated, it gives CASSERASGTDTQYF.